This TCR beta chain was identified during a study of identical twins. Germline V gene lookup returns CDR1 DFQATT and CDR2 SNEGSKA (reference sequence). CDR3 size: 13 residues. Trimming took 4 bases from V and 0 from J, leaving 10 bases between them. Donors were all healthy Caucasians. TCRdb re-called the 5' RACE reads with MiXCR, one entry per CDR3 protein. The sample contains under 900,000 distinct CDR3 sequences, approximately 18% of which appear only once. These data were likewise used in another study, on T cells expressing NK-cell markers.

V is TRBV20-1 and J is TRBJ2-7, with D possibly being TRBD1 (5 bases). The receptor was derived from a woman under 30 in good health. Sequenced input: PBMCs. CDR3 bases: TGCAGTGCTACCCCCGGACACTCCTACGAGCAGTACTTC. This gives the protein CSATPGHSYEQYF.